This note documents a single T cell receptor (beta chain) sequence. These data originate in a study of blood T cell repertoires in COVID-19. Study-wide context: Sample material is recorded as cDNA or gDNA derived from T cells, B-cell-depleted T cells, or PBMCs.

This CDR3 has 14 amino acids. With 0 bases removed from V and 3 bases from J, the gap between germline ends came to 9 bases. Per the germline V gene, CDR1 is SGHRS and CDR2 is YFSETQ. Per the authors' pipeline: The authors estimated nucleated cell counts from reference gene primer amplification. The assay was immunoSEQ multiplex PCR, and TCRdb's table has in-frame clones only and misses some. The DNA was the basis for D and trimming; V, J and clone size are from that table. The sample consists of 15,000 to 20,000 clones, 89% of them appearing once. The chain is built from TRBV5-1 and TRBJ1-1; no firm D call. The receptor was isolated from a man aged 55-75 years with active COVID-19. Sequencing was done on a sample of peripheral blood. This chain's CDR3 is CASSLAGEYTEAFF. The DNA for the CDR3 is TGCGCCAGCAGCTTGGCGGGAGAGTACACTGAAGCTTTCTTT.